The TCR beta chain described here comes from a study of monozygotic twins with inflammatory bowel disease. Study findings and constraints: Backing was not found for a single strong signal or clonotype associated with IBD.

Amplification used two nested PCRs: 16 cycles, then 9 cycles, on TCRalpha/TCRbeta cDNA. TCRdb reprocessed the 5' RACE reads, with one entry per CDR3 protein and no DNA. The table counts approximately 400,000 distinct CDR3 sequences; more than 2% lies in the top ten. This CDR3 region has 13 residues. The germline gives CDR1 MNHEY, CDR2 SVGAGI. Regarding this clonotype: The antigen remains unidentified.

The source is a human donor with ulcerative colitis or Crohn's disease, or a healthy co-twin of an affected twin (not recorded which). The chain has TRBV6-5 and TRBJ1-1. Sequenced input: blood. CDR3 residues: CASSLSHYTEAFF.